This record covers a single T cell receptor (beta chain). The target antigen is unknown. The source of the sample is a study of cytomegalovirus exposure and HLA in healthy donors. For the study at large: Tens of millions of unique TCRs, all from HLA-typed donors, were included in an early release of the data. Study-wide points: Immune exposure was documented only through CMV serostatus. For most subjects, TCR beta sequences were reported to predict HLA-A and HLA-B alleles with accuracy. Versus the approximately 670-donor mean, an Asian-associated ancestry cluster reportedly showed fewer N-insertions in a later analysis.

PCR primers comprised 60 Vbeta and 13 Jbeta primers. Assay used: immunoSEQ multiplex PCR; TCRdb lists only in-frame clones, some missing. This repertoire shows under 200,000 clones, around four fifths found once; its top ten account for about 1.7%. V shed 0 bases, J shed 0 bases, and the junction held 4 bases outside the gene matches. The CDR3 loop spans 17 amino acids. Germline CDR1 is MNHEY and CDR2 is SMNVEV (reference sequence). This chain connects TRBV27 to TRBJ2-7; 11 nucleotides line up with TRBD2. The origin of this receptor is a man aged 35-49 years in good health and CMV-seropositive. The sequencing sample was made of PBMCs. The CDR3 coding sequence is TGTGCCAGCAGTTTATCGGGACTAGCGGAGAGCTCCTACGAGCAGTACTTC. It yields the protein CASSLSGLAESSYEQYF.